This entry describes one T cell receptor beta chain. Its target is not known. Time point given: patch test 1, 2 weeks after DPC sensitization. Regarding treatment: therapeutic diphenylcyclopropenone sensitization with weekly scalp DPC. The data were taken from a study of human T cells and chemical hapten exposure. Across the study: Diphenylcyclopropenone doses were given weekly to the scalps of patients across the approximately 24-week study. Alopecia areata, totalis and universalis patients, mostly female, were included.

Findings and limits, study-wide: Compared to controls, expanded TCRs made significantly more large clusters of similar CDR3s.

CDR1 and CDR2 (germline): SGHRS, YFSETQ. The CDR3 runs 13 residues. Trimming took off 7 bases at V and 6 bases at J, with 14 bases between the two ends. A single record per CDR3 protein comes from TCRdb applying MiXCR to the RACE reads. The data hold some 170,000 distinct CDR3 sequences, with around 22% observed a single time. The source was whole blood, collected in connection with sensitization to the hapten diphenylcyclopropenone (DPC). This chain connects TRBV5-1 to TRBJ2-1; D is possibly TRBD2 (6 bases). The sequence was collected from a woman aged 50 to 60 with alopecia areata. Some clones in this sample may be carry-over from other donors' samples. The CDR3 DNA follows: TGCGCCAGCCTGAGGGGAGGATTCAATGAGCAGTTCTTC. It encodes CASLRGGFNEQFF.